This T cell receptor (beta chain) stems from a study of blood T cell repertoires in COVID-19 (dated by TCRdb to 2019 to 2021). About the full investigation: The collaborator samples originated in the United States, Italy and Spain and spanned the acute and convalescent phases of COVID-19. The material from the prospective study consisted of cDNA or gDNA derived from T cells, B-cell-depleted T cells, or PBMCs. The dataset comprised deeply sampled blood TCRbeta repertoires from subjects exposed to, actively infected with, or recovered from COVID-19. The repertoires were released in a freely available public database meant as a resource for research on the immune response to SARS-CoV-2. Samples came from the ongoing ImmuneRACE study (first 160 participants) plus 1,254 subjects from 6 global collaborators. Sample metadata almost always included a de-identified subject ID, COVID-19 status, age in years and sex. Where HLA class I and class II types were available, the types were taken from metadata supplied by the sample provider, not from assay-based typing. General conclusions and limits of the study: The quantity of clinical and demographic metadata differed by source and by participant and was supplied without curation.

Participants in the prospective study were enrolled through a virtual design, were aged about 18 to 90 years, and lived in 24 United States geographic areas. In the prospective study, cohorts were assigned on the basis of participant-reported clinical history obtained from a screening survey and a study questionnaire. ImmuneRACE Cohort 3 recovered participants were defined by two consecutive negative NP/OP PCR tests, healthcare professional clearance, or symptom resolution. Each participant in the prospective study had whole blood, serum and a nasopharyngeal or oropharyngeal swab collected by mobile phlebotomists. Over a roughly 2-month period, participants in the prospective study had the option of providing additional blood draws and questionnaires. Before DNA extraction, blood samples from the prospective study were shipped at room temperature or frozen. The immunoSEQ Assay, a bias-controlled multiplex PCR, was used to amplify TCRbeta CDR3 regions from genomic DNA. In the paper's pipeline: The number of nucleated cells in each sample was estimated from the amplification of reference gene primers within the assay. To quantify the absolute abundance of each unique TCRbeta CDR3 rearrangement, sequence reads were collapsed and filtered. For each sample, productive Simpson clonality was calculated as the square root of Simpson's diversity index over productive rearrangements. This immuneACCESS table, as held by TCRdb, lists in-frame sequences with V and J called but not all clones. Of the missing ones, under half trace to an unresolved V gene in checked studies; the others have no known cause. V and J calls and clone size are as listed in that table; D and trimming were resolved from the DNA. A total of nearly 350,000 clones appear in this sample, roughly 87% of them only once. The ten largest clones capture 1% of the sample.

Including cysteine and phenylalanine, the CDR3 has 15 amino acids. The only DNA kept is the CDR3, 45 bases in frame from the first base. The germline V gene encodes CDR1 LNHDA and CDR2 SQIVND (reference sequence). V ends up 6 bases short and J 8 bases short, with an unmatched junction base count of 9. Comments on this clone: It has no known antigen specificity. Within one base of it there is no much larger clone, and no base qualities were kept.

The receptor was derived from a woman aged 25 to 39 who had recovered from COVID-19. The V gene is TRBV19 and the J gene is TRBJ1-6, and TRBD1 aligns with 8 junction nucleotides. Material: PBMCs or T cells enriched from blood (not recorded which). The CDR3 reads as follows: CASRTEGQGYSPLHF. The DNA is TGTGCCAGTAGAACCGAAGGACAGGGTTATTCACCCCTCCACTTT.